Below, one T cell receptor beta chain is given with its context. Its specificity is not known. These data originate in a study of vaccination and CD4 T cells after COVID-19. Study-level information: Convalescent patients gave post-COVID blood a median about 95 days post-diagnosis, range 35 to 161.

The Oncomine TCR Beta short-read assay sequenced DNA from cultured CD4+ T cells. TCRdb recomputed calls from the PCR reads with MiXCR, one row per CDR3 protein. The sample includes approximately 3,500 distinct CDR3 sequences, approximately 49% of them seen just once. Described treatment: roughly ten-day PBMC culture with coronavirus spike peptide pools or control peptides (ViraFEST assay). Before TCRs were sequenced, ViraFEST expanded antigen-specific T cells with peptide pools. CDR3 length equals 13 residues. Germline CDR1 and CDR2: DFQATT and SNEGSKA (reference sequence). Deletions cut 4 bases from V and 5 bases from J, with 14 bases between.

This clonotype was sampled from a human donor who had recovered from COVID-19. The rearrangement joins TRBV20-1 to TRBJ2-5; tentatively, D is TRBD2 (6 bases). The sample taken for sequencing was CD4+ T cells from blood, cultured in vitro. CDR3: CSATRGRGETQYF. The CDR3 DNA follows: TGCAGTGCTACCCGGGGGAGAGGGGAGACCCAGTACTTC.